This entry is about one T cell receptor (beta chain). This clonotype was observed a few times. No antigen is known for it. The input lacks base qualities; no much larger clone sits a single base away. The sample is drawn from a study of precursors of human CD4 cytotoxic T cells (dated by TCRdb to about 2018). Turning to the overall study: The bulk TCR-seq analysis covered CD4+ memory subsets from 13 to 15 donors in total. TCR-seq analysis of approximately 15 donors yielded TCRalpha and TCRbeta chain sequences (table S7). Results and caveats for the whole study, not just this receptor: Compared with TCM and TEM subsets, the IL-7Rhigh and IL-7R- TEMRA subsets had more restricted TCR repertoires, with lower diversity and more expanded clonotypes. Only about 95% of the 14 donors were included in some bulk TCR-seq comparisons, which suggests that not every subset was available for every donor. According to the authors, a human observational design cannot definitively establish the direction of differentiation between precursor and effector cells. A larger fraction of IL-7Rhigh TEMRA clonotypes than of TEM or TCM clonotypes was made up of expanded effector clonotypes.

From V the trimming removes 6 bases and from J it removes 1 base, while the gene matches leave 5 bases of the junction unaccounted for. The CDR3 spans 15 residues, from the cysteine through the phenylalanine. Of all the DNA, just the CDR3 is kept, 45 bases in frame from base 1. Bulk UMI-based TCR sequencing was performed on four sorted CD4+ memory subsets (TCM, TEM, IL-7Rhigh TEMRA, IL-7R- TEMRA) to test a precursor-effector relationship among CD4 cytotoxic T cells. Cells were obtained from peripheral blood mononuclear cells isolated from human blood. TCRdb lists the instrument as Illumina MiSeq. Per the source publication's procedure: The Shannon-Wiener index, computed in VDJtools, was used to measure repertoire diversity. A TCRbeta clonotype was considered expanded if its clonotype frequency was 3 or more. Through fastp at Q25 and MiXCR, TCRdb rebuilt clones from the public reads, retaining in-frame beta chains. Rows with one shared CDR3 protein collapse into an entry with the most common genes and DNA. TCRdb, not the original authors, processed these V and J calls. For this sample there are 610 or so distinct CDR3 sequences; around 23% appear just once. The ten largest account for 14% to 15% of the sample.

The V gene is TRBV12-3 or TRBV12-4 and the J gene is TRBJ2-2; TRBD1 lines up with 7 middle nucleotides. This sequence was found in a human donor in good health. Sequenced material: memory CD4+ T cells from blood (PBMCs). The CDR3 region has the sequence CASSDRQGNTGELFF. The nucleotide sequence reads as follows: TGTGCCAGCAGCGACCGACAGGGGAACACCGGGGAGCTGTTTTTT.